A selection of T cell receptor beta chains follows, all from one sample in a study of cytomegalovirus exposure and HLA in healthy donors. Some clones are missing from TCRdb's copy, which holds only in-frame ones; the method was immunoSEQ multiplex PCR. The repertoire has over 70,000 clones, 75% to 85% of them found once; the top ten carry approximately 3.2%. Sample: PBMCs. These receptors were obtained from a man aged 45-65 years in good health and CMV-seropositive. Each CDR3 is given with its conserved first and last residue. D genes are given only for firm matches. Size values are once, few and many counts, or a class for expanded clones, and some rows have none.

CDR3nt: TGTGCCAGCAGCCCCCGGACTGGGGATACGCAGTATTTT
CDR3aa: CASSPRTGDTQYF
j_gene: TRBJ2-3
abundance: NA
d_gene: NA
v_gene: TRBV7-2

CDR3nt: TGTGCCAGCAGTTTACGCGGACTAGCGGGAGGAGCAGATACGCAGTATTTT
CDR3aa: CASSLRGLAGGADTQYF
j_gene: TRBJ2-3
abundance: NA
d_gene: TRBD2
v_gene: TRBV27

CDR3nt: TGCGCCAGCAGCCAAACCGGGACAGTTAGCAATCAGCCCCAGCATTTT
CDR3aa: CASSQTGTVSNQPQHF
j_gene: TRBJ1-5
abundance: few
d_gene: TRBD1
v_gene: TRBV4-1

CDR3nt: TGCGCCAGCAGAGCGAAGAGCGGGTTCTACGAGCAGTACTTC
CDR3aa: CASRAKSGFYEQYF
j_gene: TRBJ2-7
abundance: NA
d_gene: NA
v_gene: TRBV5-1

CDR3nt: TGTTCCAGCCGGGGGGGACGGCTACTATTAGAGACCCAGTACTTC
CDR3aa: CSSRGGRLLLETQYF
j_gene: TRBJ2-5
abundance: NA
d_gene: TRBD2
v_gene: TRBV7-9

CDR3nt: TGTGCCAGCAGCTTATGGACTAGCGGATTCACAGATACGCAGTATTTT
CDR3aa: CASSLWTSGFTDTQYF
j_gene: TRBJ2-3
abundance: NA
d_gene: TRBD2
v_gene: TRBV11-2

CDR3nt: TGTGCCTGGGGCCTGTCGACAGATACGCAGTATTTT
CDR3aa: CAWGLSTDTQYF
j_gene: TRBJ2-3
abundance: NA
d_gene: NA
v_gene: TRBV30

CDR3nt: TGTGCCAGCAGCCTACCTTGGGGGCCCAGGGGCAATGAGCAGTTCTTC
CDR3aa: CASSLPWGPRGNEQFF
j_gene: TRBJ2-1
abundance: NA
d_gene: NA
v_gene: TRBV7-2

CDR3nt: TGTGCTAGTGGTTTAGGACTAGCGGGGCCAGATACGCAGTATTTT
CDR3aa: CASGLGLAGPDTQYF
j_gene: TRBJ2-3
abundance: NA
d_gene: TRBD2
v_gene: TRBV12-5

CDR3nt: TGTGCCAGCAGCTTAGTCTCTGCACTAGCGTCCAATGAGCAGTTCTTC
CDR3aa: CASSLVSALASNEQFF
j_gene: TRBJ2-1
abundance: NA
d_gene: TRBD2
v_gene: TRBV11-3

CDR3nt: TGTGCCTGGAGTACATTGAACACTGAAGCTTTCTTT
CDR3aa: CAWSTLNTEAFF
j_gene: TRBJ1-1
abundance: NA
d_gene: NA
v_gene: TRBV30

CDR3nt: TGTGCCAGCAGCGTAGCCTTAGTGGAGAGCTCTGGAAACACCATATATTTT
CDR3aa: CASSVALVESSGNTIYF
j_gene: TRBJ1-3
abundance: NA
d_gene: NA
v_gene: TRBV9

CDR3nt: TGTGCCAGCTCCAACTTGATGTCCAATGAGCAGTTCTTC
CDR3aa: CASSNLMSNEQFF
j_gene: TRBJ2-1
abundance: NA
d_gene: NA
v_gene: TRBV7-3

CDR3nt: TGTGCCATCAGGGGGGCGGCGAACACCGGGGAGCTGTTTTTT
CDR3aa: CAIRGAANTGELFF
j_gene: TRBJ2-2
abundance: NA
d_gene: NA
v_gene: TRBV10-3

CDR3nt: TGTGCCAGCAGTTCCCCAGGACCGGGGGAGACCCAGTACTTC
CDR3aa: CASSSPGPGETQYF
j_gene: TRBJ2-5
abundance: NA
d_gene: NA
v_gene: TRBV27

CDR3nt: TGTGCCAGCAGTACAGTTAGGACTGAAGCTTTCTTT
CDR3aa: CASSTVRTEAFF
j_gene: TRBJ1-1
abundance: NA
d_gene: NA
v_gene: TRBV6-5

CDR3nt: TGTGCCAGCAGAAGGGGAGGTTTCCATGAGCAGTTCTTC
CDR3aa: CASRRGGFHEQFF
j_gene: TRBJ2-1
abundance: NA
d_gene: NA
v_gene: TRBV6-5

CDR3nt: TGTGCCAGCAGTATTGGACTCAGACCATACAATGAGCAGTTCTTC
CDR3aa: CASSIGLRPYNEQFF
j_gene: TRBJ2-1
abundance: NA
d_gene: NA
v_gene: TRBV2

CDR3nt: TGCGCCAGCAGCTTCAACAATGAGCAGTTCTTC
CDR3aa: CASSFNNEQFF
j_gene: TRBJ2-1
abundance: NA
d_gene: NA
v_gene: TRBV5-1

CDR3nt: TGTGCCAGCAGTTTTCGGGGGGCTACTGAAGCTTTCTTT
CDR3aa: CASSFRGATEAFF
j_gene: TRBJ1-1
abundance: few
d_gene: NA
v_gene: TRBV27

CDR3nt: TGTGCCAGCAGTATACTAGAAGGAAATGAGCAGTTCTTC
CDR3aa: CASSILEGNEQFF
j_gene: TRBJ2-1
abundance: once
d_gene: NA
v_gene: TRBV2

CDR3nt: TGTGCCAGCAGTTCGGGGGTTACTGGGGCCAACGGCCTGACTTTC
CDR3aa: CASSSGVTGANGLTF
j_gene: TRBJ2-6
abundance: NA
d_gene: NA
v_gene: TRBV6-5

CDR3nt: TGTGCCAGCAGCGTAGAGGAGATTTCACCCCTCCACTTT
CDR3aa: CASSVEEISPLHF
j_gene: TRBJ1-6
abundance: NA
d_gene: NA
v_gene: TRBV9

CDR3nt: TGTGCCATCAGTGAGACCTCTAGCGGGAGGGAAACAGATACGCAGTATTTT
CDR3aa: CAISETSSGRETDTQYF
j_gene: TRBJ2-3
abundance: few
d_gene: TRBD2
v_gene: TRBV10-3

CDR3nt: TGTGCCTGGAGTCCCTGGGCCAAATCCTACAATGAGCAGTTCTTC
CDR3aa: CAWSPWAKSYNEQFF
j_gene: TRBJ2-1
abundance: NA
d_gene: NA
v_gene: TRBV30

CDR3nt: TGTGCCAGCAGCCCCCGGACAGGGGAAGGACAGCCCCAGCATTTT
CDR3aa: CASSPRTGEGQPQHF
j_gene: TRBJ1-5
abundance: NA
d_gene: TRBD1
v_gene: TRBV7-2

CDR3nt: TGTGCCAGCAGCTTAAGCGGGAGTGAGCAGTACTTC
CDR3aa: CASSLSGSEQYF
j_gene: TRBJ2-7
abundance: NA
d_gene: TRBD2
v_gene: TRBV11-2

CDR3nt: TGTGCCAGTAGCGCGGACAGGGCTGGTACTGAAGCTTTCTTT
CDR3aa: CASSADRAGTEAFF
j_gene: TRBJ1-1
abundance: NA
d_gene: TRBD1
v_gene: TRBV19

CDR3nt: TGTGCCAGCAGCCCCCGACAGGGAAATCAGCCCCAGCATTTT
CDR3aa: CASSPRQGNQPQHF
j_gene: TRBJ1-5
abundance: once
d_gene: TRBD1
v_gene: TRBV7-8

CDR3nt: TGTGCCACCAGCAGAGAGGTCGGGACTAGTGGGACCCAGTACTTC
CDR3aa: CATSREVGTSGTQYF
j_gene: TRBJ2-5
abundance: NA
d_gene: TRBD2
v_gene: TRBV15

CDR3nt: TGCGCCAGCAGCTTGCGTGGGACAGTTACAATGGAGACCCAGTACTTC
CDR3aa: CASSLRGTVTMETQYF
j_gene: TRBJ2-5
abundance: NA
d_gene: TRBD1
v_gene: TRBV5-1

CDR3nt: TGCGCCAGCAGCTGGACAGGGGATGTCTACACCTTC
CDR3aa: CASSWTGDVYTF
j_gene: TRBJ1-2
abundance: NA
d_gene: TRBD1
v_gene: TRBV5-1

CDR3nt: TGTGCCAGCAGCTTTCTGGGGGCTTCCCTCTCCTACGAGCAGTACTTC
CDR3aa: CASSFLGASLSYEQYF
j_gene: TRBJ2-7
abundance: NA
d_gene: NA
v_gene: TRBV7-2

CDR3nt: TGTGCCAGCATCCTCGGACACCCGGGGGGCGAGCAGTACTTC
CDR3aa: CASILGHPGGEQYF
j_gene: TRBJ2-7
abundance: NA
d_gene: TRBD2
v_gene: TRBV11-2

CDR3nt: TGTGCCAGCACCCCCCAGGGTCGAAACACTGAAGCTTTCTTT
CDR3aa: CASTPQGRNTEAFF
j_gene: TRBJ1-1
abundance: NA
d_gene: NA
v_gene: TRBV11-3

CDR3nt: TGTGCTACGGGACAGGGCTTCCTATATAGCAATCAGCCCCAGCATTTT
CDR3aa: CATGQGFLYSNQPQHF
j_gene: TRBJ1-5
abundance: NA
d_gene: TRBD1
v_gene: TRBV19